Given below is one T cell receptor beta chain in context. No antigen is known for it. The sample originates from a study of CD8 T cells in ankylosing spondylitis. Quantitative 5'-RACE was performed with molecular barcodes, and it yielded the TCR beta libraries. Via MiXCR, TCRdb re-called the 5' RACE reads, giving one row per CDR3 protein. Here the sample spans over 130,000 distinct CDR3 sequences, around 45% being singletons. The CDR3 has 15 residues. Trimming pared 5 bases from V and 8 bases from J, leaving 18 bases between. CDR1 MNHNS and CDR2 SASEGT come from the germline V gene. General observations from the study: What appeared characteristic of ankylosing spondylitis blood was a TCR beta motif of under 10 highly homologous variants. Disease-linked clones bore a CD8+ phenotype, appearing relatively rarely in peripheral blood. Reportedly, significant enrichment of disease-linked clones occurred in matched ankylosing spondylitis synovial fluid.

The TCR originated in a male donor with ankylosing spondylitis. V is TRBV6-1 and J is TRBJ2-2, with D perhaps TRBD2 (5 bases). Input material: synovial fluid, either unsorted or a sorted T cell fraction (not recorded which). This CDR3 is CASSTDPGFNGELFF. The CDR3 DNA is TGTGCCAGCAGTACGGATCCGGGATTCAATGGGGAGCTGTTTTTT.